This is a list of T cell receptor beta chains from one sample in a study of blood T cell repertoires in COVID-19. The method was immunoSEQ multiplex PCR; TCRdb's version includes in-frame clones alone and lacks a portion of them. The data contain 250,000 or so clones, 88% of them singletons. What was sequenced was PBMCs or T cells enriched from blood (not recorded which). The receptors shown here come from a woman in her thirties or forties who had been exposed to COVID-19. Each CDR3 is given with its conserved first and last residue. A D gene is named only where the DNA matches it firmly. Size tells how often a clone was seen (once, few, many) or the class of an expanded clone, and some rows leave it out.

>-|TRBJ2-5|TRBV3-1/TRBV3-2|-
CASSQEQDKGQETQYF
TGTGCCAGCAGCCAAGAGCAGGACAAGGGGCAAGAGACCCAGTACTTC
>TRBD1|TRBJ2-7|TRBV25-1|once
CASSEAGGLLYEQYF
TGTGCCAGCAGTGAAGCAGGGGGTCTTCTCTACGAGCAGTACTTC
>-|TRBJ2-1|TRBV14|-
CASSQALHNEQFF
TGTGCCAGCAGCCAAGCACTCCACAATGAGCAGTTCTTC
>TRBD2|TRBJ2-1|TRBV30|-
CARNRGESYNEQFF
TGTGCCCGGAATCGGGGGGAGTCCTACAATGAGCAGTTCTTC
>-|TRBJ2-3|TRBV6-4|-
CASSDSGQGTDTQYF
TGTGCCAGCAGTGACTCTGGGCAGGGAACAGATACGCAGTATTTT
>-|TRBJ1-1|TRBV5-1|-
CASSLGAGEAFF
TGTGCCAGCAGCTTGGGGGCCGGAGAAGCTTTCTTT
>TRBD1|TRBJ2-3|TRBV28|-
CASSLWGQSTDTQYF
TGTGCCAGCAGTTTATGGGGACAGTCGACAGATACGCAGTATTTT
>TRBD1|TRBJ1-1|TRBV10-3|-
CAISEQGADTEAFF
TGTGCCATCAGTGAACAGGGGGCGGACACTGAAGCTTTCTTT
>-|TRBJ2-1|TRBV28|-
CASSLVGSSYNEQFF
TGTGCCAGCAGTTTGGTGGGGAGCTCCTACAATGAGCAGTTCTTC
>-|TRBJ1-5|TRBV12-3/TRBV12-4|few
CASSLRGVQPQHF
TGTGCCAGCAGTTTACGGGGGGTTCAGCCCCAGCATTTT
>TRBD2|TRBJ2-3|TRBV9|-
CASSVFQRGASDTQYF
TGTGCCAGCAGCGTATTCCAGCGGGGGGCATCAGATACGCAGTATTTT
>-|TRBJ2-2|TRBV5-5|once
CASSFLGGVTGELFF
TGTGCCAGCAGCTTCTTAGGGGGTGTCACCGGGGAGCTGTTTTTT
>-|TRBJ1-1|TRBV6-5|-
CASRQAGNTEAFF
TGTGCCAGCAGACAGGCTGGGAACACTGAAGCTTTCTTT
>-|TRBJ2-1|TRBV29-1|-
CSVGDWGTQPGNEQFF
TGCAGCGTTGGGGATTGGGGGACTCAACCGGGGAATGAGCAGTTCTTC
>-|TRBJ1-4|TRBV28|-
CASSLFVEKLFF
TGTGCCAGCAGTTTATTCGTTGAAAAACTGTTTTTT
>TRBD1|TRBJ1-2|TRBV28|-
CASSSWRQGPNYGYTF
TGTGCCAGCAGTTCATGGAGACAGGGACCTAACTATGGCTACACCTTC
>-|TRBJ1-5|TRBV3-1/TRBV3-2|few
CASSQEGEGQPQHF
TGTGCCAGCAGCCAAGAGGGAGAAGGTCAGCCCCAGCATTTT